This TCR beta chain was captured in a study of human T cells and chemical hapten exposure. This clonotype was counted a few times. CDR1 and CDR2 (germline): MNHEY, SVGAGI. CDR3 length: 15 amino acids. The V end lost 2 bases, the J end lost 0 bases, and 7 bases lay between the germline ends. Via MiXCR, TCRdb re-called the RACE reads, giving one row per CDR3 protein. The sample records roughly 56,000 distinct CDR3 sequences, 8.5% to 10% being singletons. The time point: pre-sensitization, week 0. Treatment noted: therapeutic diphenylcyclopropenone sensitization with weekly scalp DPC. Researchers extracted total RNA from unfractionated whole blood.

The source of this sequence is a woman in her twenties or thirties with alopecia areata. Some clones in this sample may be carry-over from other donors' samples. V usage is TRBV6-5 and J usage is TRBJ2-2, with D hard to call. Sample: whole blood, taken in connection with sensitization to the hapten diphenylcyclopropenone (DPC). CDR3 loop: CASSYGHSNTGELFF. The DNA for the CDR3 is TGTGCCAGCAGTTACGGTCATTCGAACACCGGGGAGCTGTTTTTT.